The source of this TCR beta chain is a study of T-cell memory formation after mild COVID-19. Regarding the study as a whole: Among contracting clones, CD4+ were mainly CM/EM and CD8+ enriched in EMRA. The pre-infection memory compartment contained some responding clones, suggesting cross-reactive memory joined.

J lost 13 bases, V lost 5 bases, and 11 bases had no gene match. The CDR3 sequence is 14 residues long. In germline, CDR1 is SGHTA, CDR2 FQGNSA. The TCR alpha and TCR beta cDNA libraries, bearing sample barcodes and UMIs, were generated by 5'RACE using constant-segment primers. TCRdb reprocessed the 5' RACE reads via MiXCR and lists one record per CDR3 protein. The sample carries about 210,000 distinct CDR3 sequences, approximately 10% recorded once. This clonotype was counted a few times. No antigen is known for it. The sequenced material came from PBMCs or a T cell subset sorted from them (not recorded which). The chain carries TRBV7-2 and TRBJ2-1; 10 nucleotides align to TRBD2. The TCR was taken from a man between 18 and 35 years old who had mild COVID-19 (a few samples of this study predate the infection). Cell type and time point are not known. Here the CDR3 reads CASSAPNSGGPQFF. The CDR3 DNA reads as TGTGCCAGCAGCGCCCCCAATAGCGGGGGGCCTCAGTTCTTC.